This T cell receptor beta chain is from a study of a mutant IDH1 vaccine in newly diagnosed glioma. V gave up 9 bases and J gave up 3 bases, with 24 bases separating them. CDR1 and CDR2 (germline): LNHDA, SQIVND (reference sequence). CDR3 length: 17 residues. Here immunoSEQ multiplex PCR was the method, and the copy in TCRdb shows in-frame clones only, minus some. The sample has 41,000 or so clones; about 78% are singletons. Time point denoted: week 23, last vaccination. Doses consisted of 300 ug of mutant IDH1 20-mer peptide each, paired with topical imiquimod. On this clone itself: As yet, its antigen is unknown.

The receptor was derived from a woman aged 40 to 55 with glioma. Some clones in this sample may be carry-over from other donors' samples. The V and J genes are TRBV19 and TRBJ1-5, with D possibly matching TRBD1 (5 bases). Material: PBMCs, obtained from a glioma patient whose treatment included an IDH1 peptide vaccine. Written as DNA, the CDR3 is TGTGCCAGAGTGAGGGTATATCATGACAGCTTCAATCAGCCCCAGCATTTT. It encodes CARVRVYHDSFNQPQHF.